This TCR beta chain came from a study of T-cell reconstitution after alpha-beta-depleted transplantation in children. As to this clonotype: The antigen is not known.

TCRbeta library construction was performed incorporating unique molecular identifiers. Via MiXCR, TCRdb re-called the PCR reads, giving one row per CDR3 protein. The sample includes about 250,000 distinct CDR3 sequences, 20% to 30% of them seen just once. Study-level points and caveats: Newly produced T cells mostly accounted for T-cell counts and diversity one year post-transplant.

This sequence originates from a female patient aged 2-10 years who had a stem cell transplant for congenital amegakaryocytic thrombocytopenia, so the T cells may come from the graft donor. The sample here was PBMCs, mostly from graft donor cells, taken 360 days after TCRalphabeta/CD19-depleted stem cell transplant.

The DNA of the CDR3 is TGCGCCAGCAGCCGAGAACTAGCGGGGGGAGTCAACACCGGGGAGCTGTTTTTT. Its protein is CASSRELAGGVNTGELFF. The rearrangement uses TRBV5-1 and TRBJ2-2, with 12 positions matching TRBD2. The CDR3 is 18 residues long. Germline V gene sequence: CDR1 SGHRS, CDR2 YFSETQ. With V trimmed by 4 bases and J by 2 bases, 9 bases remained unmatched.